This TCR beta chain was sequenced during a study of identical twins. TCRdb called the 5' RACE reads again in MiXCR, with one record for every CDR3 protein. Of under 1 million distinct CDR3 sequences in the sample, around an eighth are singletons; the top ten hold around 1.6%. For this clonotype: What it recognizes is unknown.

This CDR3 is 15 amino acids long. Trimming took 4 bases from V and 3 from J; bases not matched to a gene: 7. The germline V gene encodes CDR1 LGHNA and CDR2 YNFKEQ. General observations from the study: Insertions were reduced in abundant cord blood beta clonotypes but not in memory repertoires.

The same data also went into a second study, on yellow fever vaccine responses in identical twins.

The sequence derives from a woman aged 18-35 years in good health. The gene calls are TRBV4-2 and TRBJ2-3, with 7 bases fitting TRBD1. The sequenced sample was PBMCs. This chain's CDR3 is CASSPGDSITDTQYF. For the CDR3, the DNA is TGTGCCAGCAGCCCAGGGGACAGCATAACAGATACGCAGTATTTT.